Below, one TCR beta chain is given with its context. Its antigen remains unidentified. This sample was included in a study of cytomegalovirus exposure and HLA in healthy donors. Study-wide results and limits: Earlier findings revealed that most TCR beta V segments proved productive either about 87% or about 30% of the time. Immune exposure information available was restricted to CMV serostatus. Several V segments, TRBV6-2 and TRBV6-3 among them, could not be told apart and were dropped.

A multiplex PCR was run with 60 Vbeta primers and 13 Jbeta primers. The data were produced by immunoSEQ multiplex PCR, yet TCRdb's version contains in-frame clones alone and is incomplete. This sample yields 95,000 to 150,000 clones, of which around 80% are seen a single time; around 9.9% belongs to the top ten. This CDR3 has 14 residues. Germline V gene lookup returns CDR1 WSHSY and CDR2 SAAADI. V lost 9 bases and J lost 0, with 12 bases in between. The specimen sequenced was PBMCs. This clonotype originated in a man aged 25 to 45 in good health and CMV-seropositive. This rearrangement joins TRBV10-2 to TRBJ1-3; tentative D call: TRBD1 (5 bases). This CDR3 is CASQNGGSGNTIYF. CDR3 bases: TGCGCCAGTCAAAACGGGGGCTCTGGAAACACCATATATTTT.